Presented here are 18 T cell receptor beta chains from one specimen sequenced in a study of blood T cell repertoires in COVID-19. Using immunoSEQ multiplex PCR, the repertoire was profiled, and TCRdb retains in-frame clones only, with some absent. The table lists about 250,000 clones, 87% of them singletons, with around 3% in the top ten. What was sequenced was peripheral blood. The receptors were sampled from a young man with active or convalescent COVID-19.

This chain links TRBV5-5 with TRBJ2-7; D perhaps matches TRBD1 (6 bases). CDR3 length: 14 residues. V was shortened by 3 bases and J by 7 bases, with 17 bases between the two germline ends. Germline CDR1 is SGHKS and CDR2 is YYEKEE (reference sequence). The CDR3, as DNA: TGTGCCAGCAGCTCCGCCGGACAGACTGGGGAGCAGTACTTC. Translated: CASSSAGQTGEQYF. Together with reference TRBV5-5 and TRBJ2-7, the CDR3 gives the full variable domain: DAGVTQSPTHLIKTRGQQVTLRCSPISGHKSVSWYQQVLGQGPQFIFQYYEKEERGRGNFPDRFSARQFPNYSSELNVNALLLGDSALYLCASSSAGQTGEQYFGPGTRLTVT.

The chain recombines TRBV18 with TRBJ2-3, with 8 bases matching TRBD2. The ends lost 6 bases at V and 5 bases at J; junction bases unmatched: 7. This CDR3 spans 14 amino acids. The germline V gene has CDR1 KGHSH and CDR2 LQKENI. Written as DNA, the CDR3 is TGTGCCAGCTCGCGCAGCGGGGGCGTAGATACGCAGTATTTT. Protein product: CASSRSGGVDTQYF.

The V and J genes are TRBV7-9 and TRBJ1-5; 10 bases match TRBD1. V trimming: 5 bases; J trimming: 3 bases; junction bases outside the gene matches: 7. The germline V gene has CDR1 SEHNR and CDR2 FQNEAQ (reference sequence). This CDR3 is built from 16 residues. CDR3 in amino acids: CASSTGTGANNQPQHF. CDR3 bases: TGTGCCAGCAGCACCGGGACAGGGGCAAACAATCAGCCCCAGCATTTT.

The CDR3 DNA follows: TGCGCCAGCAGCCAATTACTAGCGGGAGGGCCGGGCGGGGAGCTGTTTTTT. This codes for CASSQLLAGGPGGELFF. This chain connects TRBV4-3 to TRBJ2-2; 13 positions agree with TRBD2. J was trimmed by 7 bases and V by 2 bases; bases with no gene match: 7. The germline gives CDR1 LGHNA, CDR2 YSLEER. This CDR3 comprises 17 residues.

The V call is TRBV28, the J call TRBJ1-1, with D perhaps matching TRBD1 (6 bases). The V end was cut by 4 bases, the J end by 5 bases, with 17 bases between. There are 15 residues in the CDR3. Germline V lookup: CDR1 MDHEN, CDR2 SYDVKM. As DNA, the CDR3 is TGTGCCAGCAGTTCCCCCCAGGGGCGGGAGACTGAAGCTTTCTTT. This sequence encodes CASSSPQGRETEAFF.

This chain connects TRBV28 to TRBJ1-4; D unclear. Trimming pared 3 bases from V and 5 bases from J, leaving 4 bases between. CDR1 and CDR2 from the germline V gene are MDHEN and SYDVKM. CDR3 size: 12 residues. CDR3 sequence reads: CASSFFNEKLFF. In DNA, the CDR3 is TGTGCCAGCAGTTTCTTCAATGAAAAACTGTTTTTT.

The genes are TRBV27 and TRBJ2-7, with 9 bases identical to TRBD2. V was clipped by 2 bases and J by 6 bases; unmatched bases: 11. The CDR3 loop spans 16 amino acids. Germline assignment: CDR1 MNHEY and CDR2 SMNVEV (reference sequence). CDR3: CASSLLSGRKEGEQYF. The CDR3 coding sequence is TGTGCCAGCAGTTTACTAAGCGGGAGGAAGGAAGGCGAGCAGTACTTC.

This chain uses TRBV9 with TRBJ2-7; 9 bases line up with TRBD1. The CDR3 consists of 15 residues. Losses at the gene ends were 4 bases for V and 5 bases for J; bases not matched to a gene: 10. Looked up from germline, CDR1 is SGDLS and CDR2 is YYNGEE. CDR3 sequence: CASSTSGTGIHEQYF. CDR3 nucleotide sequence: TGTGCCAGCAGCACGTCCGGGACAGGGATCCACGAGCAGTACTTC.

This chain connects TRBV4-1 to TRBJ2-7, with a tentative D call TRBD1 (5 bases). Looked up from germline, CDR1 is MGHRA and CDR2 is YSYEKL. Trimming stripped 2 bases from V and 3 bases from J, with 14 bases between. CDR3 size: 15 residues. CDR3: CASSQWGSGNYEQYF. The DNA of the CDR3 is TGCGCCAGCAGCCAATGGGGCTCCGGAAACTACGAGCAGTACTTC.

The genes are TRBV11-2 and TRBJ1-1; D not resolved. The CDR3 covers 16 residues. From germline, CDR1 is SGHAT and CDR2 FQNNGV. V lost 5 bases, J lost 0 bases, and 16 bases lay in between. The CDR3 protein is CASSPHYNTMNTEAFF. The DNA for the CDR3 is TGTGCCAGCAGCCCTCACTACAATACCATGAACACTGAAGCTTTCTTT.

This chain links TRBV6-5 with TRBJ1-3; D gene uncertain. V dropped 0 bases and J dropped 0 bases, with 6 bases sitting between them. The CDR3 runs 15 residues. Germline values: CDR1 MNHEY, CDR2 SVGAGI. The DNA for the CDR3 is TGTGCCAGCAGTTACTCGGCAGGCTCTGGAAACACCATATATTTT. Its protein is CASSYSAGSGNTIYF.

This clone was seen just once. CDR3 in DNA: TGTGCCAGCAGACCAACAGGGTGGCTTGGGACTAATGAAAAACTGTTTTTT. This sequence encodes CASRPTGWLGTNEKLFF. This chain connects TRBV28 to TRBJ1-4, with a possible D match to TRBD1 (6 bases). CDR1 is MDHEN, CDR2 SYDVKM, per germline. Deletions cut 6 bases from V and 2 bases from J, with 19 bases between. The CDR3 covers 17 residues.

The J gene is TRBJ2-7, the V gene TRBV14; the match to TRBD1 covers 8 bases. Germline trimming cut 1 base from V and 7 bases from J; bases unmatched to any gene: 12. Germline lookup yields CDR1 SGHDN and CDR2 FVKESK. CDR3 length: 16 amino acids. In DNA, the CDR3 is TGTGCCAGCAGCCAAGGACGGTACAGGGGGTTCGGGGAGCAGTACTTC. It is translated as CASSQGRYRGFGEQYF.

V usage is TRBV6-4 and J usage is TRBJ2-3; TRBD2 agrees at 9 bases. The CDR3 consists of 15 residues. Germline V gives CDR1 MRHNA, CDR2 SNTAGT. V lost 0 bases, J lost 6 bases, and 4 bases stayed unmatched. Written as DNA, the CDR3 is TGTGCCAGCAGTGACTCGTACAGCGGGGGGGATACGCAGTATTTT. Amino acid sequence: CASSDSYSGGDTQYF.

This chain links TRBV5-1 with TRBJ2-7; possible D gene TRBD2, 6 bases. Per germline, CDR1 SGHRS and CDR2 YFSETQ. The germline V and J ends were trimmed by 4 bases and 4 bases, with 12 bases remaining between them. This CDR3 is built from 13 residues. The CDR3 DNA sequence: TGCGCCAGCAGCCCGGCAGGGAGGTACGAGCAGTACTTC. It is translated as CASSPAGRYEQYF.

CDR3 sequence (DNA): TGTGCCAGCAGTGTTAGCATGAACACTGAAGCTTTCTTT. It encodes CASSVSMNTEAFF. The chain joins TRBV2 to TRBJ1-1, with D unclear. The CDR3 totals 13 residues. Trimming stripped 4 bases from V and 0 bases from J, with 6 bases between. In germline, CDR1 is SNHLY, CDR2 FYNNEI.

The gene calls are TRBV5-6 and TRBJ1-2; the match to TRBD1 covers 7 bases. This CDR3 is 14 amino acids long. The germline gives CDR1 SGHDT, CDR2 YYEEEE. V gave up 1 base and J gave up 3 bases; unmatched junction bases: 3. The CDR3 loop reads CASSLNRGDYGYTF. As DNA, the CDR3 is TGTGCCAGCAGCTTGAACAGGGGTGACTATGGCTACACCTTC.

The rearrangement joins TRBV7-9 to TRBJ2-7; 8 bases fit TRBD1. Looked up from germline, CDR1 is SEHNR and CDR2 is FQNEAQ (reference sequence). J gave up 2 bases and V 1 base, and 7 bases lay outside the gene matches. The CDR3 is 16 residues long. In nucleotides, the CDR3 is TGTGCCAGCAGCTTAGTATTCGGGACAGGAACCTACGAGCAGTACTTC. Its protein is CASSLVFGTGTYEQYF.